This T cell receptor beta chain was documented in a study of blood T cell repertoires in COVID-19. Produced via immunoSEQ multiplex PCR; TCRdb's table is partial and in-frame only. The sample contains approximately 200,000 clones, 84% of which appear only once. Those who participated ranged in age from about 18 to 89 years and resided in about two dozen US areas. Recovered participants had two consecutive negative NP/OP PCR tests, healthcare professional clearance, or symptom resolution. The germline V gene encodes CDR1 SGHTA and CDR2 FQGTGA. The ends lost 6 bases at V and 1 base at J; junction bases unmatched: 5. This CDR3 contains 14 residues.

Input material: PBMCs or T cells enriched from blood (not recorded which). The chain has TRBV7-3 and TRBJ1-1; 7 nucleotides match TRBD1. This clonotype was sampled from a man aged 60-69 years who had recovered from COVID-19. The CDR3 here is CASRQGQKNTEAFF. The CDR3, as DNA: TGTGCCAGCAGGCAGGGACAGAAGAACACTGAAGCTTTCTTT.